These 8 T cell receptor beta chains came from one sample sequenced in a study of cytomegalovirus exposure and HLA in healthy donors. TCRdb's table, derived via immunoSEQ multiplex PCR, lists solely in-frame clones and lacks some. The table includes about 78,000 clones, 90% to 97% detected once. Sample: PBMCs. The receptors come from a man younger than 35 in good health and CMV-seropositive.

The chain employs TRBV28 and TRBJ2-5; a possible D gene is TRBD1 (5 bases). The germline gives CDR1 MDHEN, CDR2 SYDVKM. The CDR3 runs 15 residues. Trimming left V 1 base short and J 5 bases short, with 14 bases between. The CDR3 DNA follows: TGTGCCAGCAGTTTATCTATTCGTGGGGCGGAGACCCAGTACTTC. Its protein is CASSLSIRGAETQYF.

Concerning this clone itself: The junction and the germline gene differ at one end; a read error may be behind it. The chain couples TRBV7-7 to TRBJ2-1; 11 bases map to TRBD2. This CDR3 is 15 amino acids long. The germline V gene has CDR1 SSHAT and CDR2 FNYEAQ (reference sequence). The CDR3 is CASSEGLAGVDEQFF. The CDR3 bases are TGTGCTAGCAGCGAAGGACTAGCGGGTGTGGATGAGCAGTTCTTC.

The chain carries TRBV27 and TRBJ1-4; the D gene is possibly TRBD1 (6 bases). The germline gives CDR1 MNHEY, CDR2 SMNVEV (reference sequence). The V end was cut by 6 bases, the J end by 3 bases, with 14 bases between. This CDR3 comprises 15 residues. CDR3 coding DNA: TGTGCCAGCAGAGCCAACAGGGCGGCTAATGAAAAACTGTTTTTT. This encodes CASRANRAANEKLFF.

The rearrangement joins TRBV9 to TRBJ1-2; weak D call: TRBD1 (6 bases). The CDR3 has 15 amino acids. V lost 5 bases, J lost 4 bases, and 18 bases lay in between. Germline loops: CDR1 SGDLS, CDR2 YYNGEE. The CDR3 sequence: CASRDPDSGSYGYTF. In nucleotides, the CDR3 is TGTGCCAGCAGAGACCCGGACAGTGGCAGCTATGGCTACACCTTC.

The V and J genes are TRBV2 and TRBJ1-1; D not certain. V shed 6 bases and J shed 10 bases, with 24 bases lying between them. The CDR3 runs to 15 residues. The germline gives CDR1 SNHLY, CDR2 FYNNEI. The CDR3 bases are TGTGCCAGCAGCGGTTTAGGAGGAACTTCCCAAGGAGCTTTCTTT. This encodes CASSGLGGTSQGAFF. Using reference TRBV2 and TRBJ1-1 for the parts outside the CDR3, the full variable domain is EPEVTQTPSHQVTQMGQEVILRCVPISNHLYFYWYRQILGQKVEFLVSFYNNEISEKSEIFDDQFSVERPDGSNFTLKIRSTKLEDSAMYFCASSGLGGTSQGAFFGQGTRLTVV.

The chain joins TRBV10-3 to TRBJ2-7; possible D gene TRBD2, 6 bases. With 2 bases removed from V and 0 bases from J, the gap between germline ends came to 14 bases. The CDR3 is 16 amino acids. Germline CDR1 ENHRY, CDR2 SYGVKD. Here the CDR3 reads CAISETLASSSYEQYF. CDR3 in DNA: TGTGCCATCAGTGAGACTCTAGCGTCGAGCTCCTACGAGCAGTACTTC.

This chain connects TRBV25-1 to TRBJ1-5, with 7 bases matching TRBD1. With 7 bases clipped from V and 2 bases from J, the junction kept 5 bases outside the gene matches. The CDR3 length is 14 residues. Germline CDR1 reads MGHDK; CDR2 reads SYGVNS. The CDR3 region is CASNEGAGNQPQHF. The DNA for the CDR3 is TGTGCCAGCAATGAGGGGGCCGGCAATCAGCCCCAGCATTTT. Full variable domain (missing parts from reference TRBV25-1 and TRBJ1-5): EADIYQTPRYLVIGTGKKITLECSQTMGHDKMYWYQQDPGMELHLIHYSYGVNSTEKGDLSSESTVSRIRTEHFPLTLESARPSHTSQYLCASNEGAGNQPQHFGDGTRLSIL.

The J gene is TRBJ2-7, the V gene TRBV7-6, with 9 bases lining up with TRBD2. This CDR3 has 16 amino acids. Trimming removed 1 base from V and 5 bases from J; junction bases left unmatched: 9. Germline CDR1 reads SGHVS; CDR2 reads FNYEAQ. CDR3 in amino acids: CASSLEGGRALNEQYF. DNA of the CDR3: TGTGCCAGCAGCTTAGAGGGCGGGAGGGCCCTAAACGAGCAGTACTTC.